This TCR beta chain stems from a study of blood T cell repertoires in COVID-19. TCRdb's copy holds only in-frame clones and misses some; the assay was immunoSEQ multiplex PCR. The table includes some 180,000 clones, approximately 82% detected once. The J segment lost 4 bases and the V segment lost 1 base, leaving 2 bases of the junction unmatched. Germline V gene sequence: CDR1 SGHVS, CDR2 FQNEAQ. This CDR3 has 15 residues. The sequence came from a human donor in a cohort sampled during active COVID-19. This chain connects TRBV7-8 to TRBJ2-7; TRBD2 matches 12 bases. The sample taken for sequencing was peripheral blood. Written as DNA, the CDR3 is TGTGCCAGCAGCTTAGGGACTAGCGGGAAGTACGAGCAGTACTTC. Its translation is CASSLGTSGKYEQYF.